The 14 T cell receptor beta chains given below trace back to one sample, sequenced in a study of T-cell memory formation after mild COVID-19. Each CDR3 protein is one row after TCRdb ran MiXCR on the 5' RACE reads. This table holds about 320,000 distinct CDR3 sequences, over 11% found once. The material sequenced was PBMCs or a T cell subset sorted from them (not recorded which). Every receptor here comes from a man aged 18 to 29 who had mild COVID-19 (a few samples of this study predate the infection). Cell type and time point are not known.

V and J are TRBV6-1 and TRBJ1-1; no firm D call. V was clipped by 10 bases and J by 0 bases, with 6 bases between them. CDR1 is MNHNS and CDR2 is SASEGT in the germline V gene. CDR3 length equals 11 residues. CDR3 coding DNA: TGTGCCATCCAGATGAACACTGAAGCTTTCTTT. Translated: CAIQMNTEAFF.

This clonotype was found a few times. The chain is built from TRBV6-5 and TRBJ1-1, with D possibly being TRBD1 (6 bases). The CDR3 contains 14 residues. V lost 5 bases to trimming and J lost 4 bases, with 14 bases between them. Per germline, CDR1 MNHEY and CDR2 SVGAGI. The CDR3 protein is CASSITGKGTEAFF. The CDR3 region has the DNA TGTGCCAGCAGTATAACAGGGAAGGGCACTGAAGCTTTCTTT.

This chain links TRBV20-1 with TRBJ2-5; 13 bases agree with TRBD2. J was trimmed by 2 bases and V by 5 bases; bases with no gene match: 11. The CDR3 is 17 amino acids. Germline-derived CDR1 and CDR2 are DFQATT and SNEGSKA (reference sequence). The CDR3 region is CSASGLAGVILQETQYF. The CDR3 DNA reads as TGCAGTGCTTCCGGACTAGCGGGGGTAATCCTGCAAGAGACCCAGTACTTC.

The rearrangement uses TRBV5-1 and TRBJ2-3; TRBD2 aligns across 12 bases. J was trimmed by 0 bases and V by 4 bases; bases with no gene match: 6. CDR3 length equals 17 residues. Germline V gives CDR1 SGHRS, CDR2 YFSETQ. The CDR3 spells CASSPRTSGTSTDTQYF. The CDR3 DNA reads as TGCGCCAGCAGCCCCAGGACTAGCGGGACTAGCACAGATACGCAGTATTTT. Full variable domain (missing parts from reference TRBV5-1 and TRBJ2-3): KAGVTQTPRYLIKTRGQQVTLSCSPISGHRSVSWYQQTPGQGLQFLFEYFSETQRNKGNFPGRFSGRQFSNSRSEMNVSTLELGDSALYLCASSPRTSGTSTDTQYFGPGTRLTVL.

The rearrangement joins TRBV30 to TRBJ2-3; D is uncertain. The CDR3 has 11 residues. The germline V gene has CDR1 GTSNPN and CDR2 SVGIG (reference sequence). Trimming stripped 1 base from V and 6 bases from J, with 5 bases between. In DNA form, the CDR3 reads TGTGCCTGGAGTGGTATCGATACGCAGTATTTT. It specifies CAWSGIDTQYF.

This clonotype was observed at least ten times. The J gene is TRBJ2-4, the V gene TRBV7-2; D is ambiguous. V was clipped by 3 bases and J by 0 bases, with 3 bases between them. The CDR3 loop spans 13 amino acids. The germline CDR1 and CDR2 sequences are SGHTA and FQGNSA. The CDR3 region is CASSFEAKNIQYF. The CDR3, as DNA: TGTGCCAGCAGCTTCGAAGCCAAAAACATTCAGTACTTC.

This clonotype has a handful of counts. The chain employs TRBV7-3 and TRBJ2-3; D may correspond to TRBD1 or TRBD2 (5 bases each). The germline V gene encodes CDR1 SGHTA and CDR2 FQGTGA. The CDR3 loop spans 12 amino acids. Trimming stripped 2 bases from V and 6 bases from J, with 6 bases between. As DNA, the CDR3 is TGTGCCAGCAGCTTATGGGACGATACGCAGTATTTT. Residues: CASSLWDDTQYF.

The chain recombines TRBV6-2 or TRBV6-3 with TRBJ2-7; D gene uncertain. This CDR3 contains 12 residues. The germline gives CDR1 MNHEY, CDR2 SVGEGT. Trimming took off 4 bases at V and 3 bases at J, with 7 bases between the two ends. The CDR3 sequence is CASSLPGYEQYV. The DNA of the CDR3 is TGTGCCAGCAGTTTACCGGGCTACGAGCAGTACGTC.

This clonotype came up a few times. This sequence joins TRBV24-1 and TRBJ2-7, with D tentatively TRBD1 or TRBD2 (5 bases each). CDR1 and CDR2 (germline): KGHDR, SFDVKD. The CDR3 is 17 residues long. Trimming removed 9 bases at V and 0 bases at J, with 23 bases between. CDR3 protein: CATGVASDEGPSYEQYV. The CDR3 bases are TGTGCCACCGGAGTTGCGTCGGACGAGGGACCCTCCTACGAGCAGTACGTC.

This clonotype was seen a few times. This chain links TRBV4-3 with TRBJ2-5; D remains ambiguous. Germline V gene lookup returns CDR1 LGHNA and CDR2 YSLEER. The CDR3 consists of 15 residues. V was pared by 1 base and J by 1 base, with 10 bases between. The CDR3 protein is CASSQGGGAQETQYF. The CDR3 coding sequence is TGCGCCAGCAGCCAAGGAGGTGGTGCCCAAGAGACCCAGTACTTC.

The chain carries TRBV10-3 and TRBJ2-2, with 11 positions matching TRBD1. V lost 6 bases, J lost 5 bases, and 11 bases stayed unmatched. There are 17 residues in the CDR3. In germline, CDR1 is ENHRY, CDR2 SYGVKD. CDR3 sequence: CAISARTGTGGTGELFF. The CDR3 DNA reads TGTGCCATCAGCGCAAGAACCGGGACAGGGGGGACCGGGGAGCTGTTTTTT.

The chain recombines TRBV5-1 with TRBJ2-2; D is uncertain. This CDR3 region has 15 residues. The V end lost 0 bases, the J end lost 3 bases, and 9 bases lay between the germline ends. Germline CDR1 SGHRS, CDR2 YFSETQ. The CDR3 DNA follows: TGCGCCAGCAGCTTGGCACCCCGGGACACCGGGGAGCTGTTTTTT. Translating it yields CASSLAPRDTGELFF.

This clonotype was found many times. This rearrangement joins TRBV4-3 to TRBJ2-3; TRBD2 agrees at 8 bases. From germline, CDR1 is LGHNA and CDR2 YSLEER. This CDR3 comprises 16 residues. V lost 1 base to trimming and J lost 0 bases; unmatched junction nucleotides: 3. The CDR3: CASSQGAGVSTDTQYF. The DNA for the CDR3 is TGCGCCAGCAGCCAAGGAGCGGGGGTTAGCACAGATACGCAGTATTTT.

In its sample, this clonotype was seen a few times. The chain is built from TRBV5-1 and TRBJ1-1; D unclear. Germline V gives CDR1 SGHRS, CDR2 YFSETQ. CDR3 length equals 14 residues. Trimming took off 7 bases at V and 5 bases at J, with 18 bases between the two ends. This chain's CDR3 is CASRRSGQGTEAFF. For the CDR3, the DNA is TGCGCCAGCCGCCGGTCCGGGCAAGGGACTGAAGCTTTCTTT.